The present TCR beta chain was sequenced within a study of cytomegalovirus exposure and HLA in healthy donors. Study-wide findings and caveats: An apparent linkage of common viral pathogens to several of the most significant clusters emerged in a later analysis. Later analysis demonstrated an association between a missense DCLRE1C variant and TCR beta V- and J-gene trimming.

The PCR was carried out with 60 Vbeta primers and 13 Jbeta primers. The data were produced by immunoSEQ multiplex PCR, yet TCRdb's version contains in-frame clones alone and is incomplete. The table records roughly 78,000 clones, approximately 57% of them present only once. Points on this clone: Its cognate antigen is unknown.

Germline assignment: CDR1 MNHNS and CDR2 SASEGT. This CDR3 comprises 14 residues. Trimming cost V 6 bases and J 5 bases, with 13 bases left between them. The TCR was taken from a man younger than 40 in good health and CMV-seropositive. This chain connects TRBV6-1 to TRBJ1-4; no reliable D call. The sequenced sample was PBMCs. The CDR3 spells CASRAGIYNEKLFF. The CDR3 DNA sequence: TGTGCCAGCAGAGCCGGGATATACAATGAAAAACTGTTTTTT.